These 23 T cell receptor beta chains originate from one sample sequenced in a study of identical twins. TCRdb used MiXCR to reprocess the 5' RACE reads, holding one entry per CDR3 protein. The sample gives 500,000 or so distinct CDR3 sequences, approximately 15% of which show up once; around 0.48% is in the top ten. This sample also belongs to another study, concerning yellow fever vaccine responses in identical twins.

The sequenced material came from CD4+ T cells sorted from blood. All receptors derive from a woman between 18 and 29 years old in good health.

The CDR3 DNA reads as TGTGCCAGCAGGCCTCCGGGACGAGAGCAGTACTTC. As protein: CASRPPGREQYF. This sequence joins TRBV7-2 and TRBJ2-7, with D possibly called TRBD1 or TRBD2 (5 bases each). Trimming cost V 6 bases and J 7 bases, with 13 bases left between them. CDR3 length: 12 amino acids. Germline V gene sequence: CDR1 SGHTA, CDR2 FQGNSA.

The CDR3 loop reads CSVQGGAGYGYTF. CDR3 nucleotides: TGCAGCGTGCAAGGGGGCGCCGGCTATGGCTACACCTTC. The rearrangement uses TRBV29-1 and TRBJ1-2; TRBD1 matches 7 bases. The CDR3 spans 13 residues. Germline V lookup: CDR1 SQVTM, CDR2 ANQGSEA. Trimming at V came to 6 bases and at J to 4 bases, leaving 8 bases not matched to a gene.

This clonotype occurred a few times. The CDR3, as DNA: TGTGCCAGCAGCCGAAACACTGGGACCATGAACACTGAAGCTTTCTTT. Its translation: CASSRNTGTMNTEAFF. The rearrangement uses TRBV12-3 or TRBV12-4 and TRBJ1-1; D perhaps matches TRBD1 (5 bases). Trimming shortened V by 6 bases and J by 0 bases, and 17 bases separated the two germline ends. This CDR3 contains 16 residues.

The rearrangement links TRBV10-2 to TRBJ2-5; TRBD2 agrees at 11 bases. The J segment lost 7 bases and the V segment lost 3 bases, leaving 4 bases of the junction unmatched. Germline V gene data show CDR1 as WSHSY and CDR2 as SAAADI. This CDR3 has 14 amino acids. DNA of the CDR3: TGCGCCAGCAGTGATCTAGCGGGGGGTGGGACCCAGTACTTC. Translating gives CASSDLAGGGTQYF.

The chain is built from TRBV3-1 and TRBJ2-7; 11 bases map to TRBD1. The CDR3 length is 15 residues. Germline V gene lookup returns CDR1 LGHDT and CDR2 YNNKEL (reference sequence). V shed 4 bases and J 4 bases; nucleotides not matched to a gene: 6. CDR3 nucleotides: TGTGCCAGCAGCCCCCGGGACAGGGGGATTTACGAGCAGTACTTC. This translates into CASSPRDRGIYEQYF.

This clonotype occurred a few times. The chain links TRBV24-1 to TRBJ2-1; D not certain. Per the germline V gene, CDR1 is KGHDR and CDR2 is SFDVKD. The CDR3 sequence is 14 residues long. V gave up 2 bases and J gave up 9 bases, with 13 bases separating them. As DNA, the CDR3 is TGTGCCACCAGTGATTCCCCTAGTCTTAGTGAGCAGTTCTTC. This translates into CATSDSPSLSEQFF.

This clonotype has more than one count but fewer than ten. The chain recombines TRBV3-1 with TRBJ2-7; D remains ambiguous. CDR3 length: 15 amino acids. Germline V gene data show CDR1 as LGHDT and CDR2 as YNNKEL (reference sequence). The ends were cut back, 7 bases at V and 0 bases at J, with 16 bases in the middle. CDR3 nucleotides: TGTGCCAGCACCCTGGCCCTTGGATCCTCCTACGAGCAGTACTTC. Its protein is CASTLALGSSYEQYF.

This clonotype came up a few times. CDR3 in amino acids: CASSQAGTSGQETQYF. Written as DNA, the CDR3 is TGTGCCAGCAGCCAGGCCGGGACTAGCGGGCAAGAGACCCAGTACTTC. The chain couples TRBV4-2 to TRBJ2-5, with TRBD2 matching 12 bases. This CDR3 has 16 amino acids. CDR1 is LGHNA, CDR2 YNFKEQ, per germline. V was pared by 3 bases and J by 2 bases, with 4 bases of the junction left unmatched.

The chain carries TRBV7-9 and TRBJ1-1; D not certain. The length of the CDR3 is 14 residues. Trimming took 3 bases from V and 4 from J, leaving 12 bases between them. Germline CDR1 and CDR2: SEHNR and FQNEAQ (reference sequence). CDR3 in amino acids: CASSLGRVSTEAFF. The CDR3 DNA follows: TGTGCCAGCAGCTTGGGTAGGGTGAGCACTGAAGCTTTCTTT. Drawing the rest from reference TRBV7-9 and TRBJ1-1, the complete variable domain is DTGVSQNPRHKITKRGQNVTFRCDPISEHNRLYWYRQTLGQGPEFLTYFQNEAQLEKSRLLSDRFSAERPKGSFSTLEIQRTEQGDSAMYLCASSLGRVSTEAFFGQGTRLTVV.

This clonotype was recorded a few times. The gene calls are TRBV28 and TRBJ2-1; 12 nucleotides align to TRBD2. J was trimmed by 3 bases and V by 5 bases; bases with no gene match: 5. This CDR3 region has 16 residues. Germline CDR1 is MDHEN and CDR2 is SYDVKM. Here the CDR3 reads CASSVILAGGYNEQFF. CDR3 coding DNA: TGTGCCAGCAGTGTAATACTAGCGGGGGGCTACAATGAGCAGTTCTTC. Full variable domain (outside the CDR3, taken from reference TRBV28 and TRBJ2-1): DVKVTQSSRYLVKRTGEKVFLECVQDMDHENMFWYRQDPGLGLRLIYFSYDVKMKEKGDIPEGYSVSREKKERFSLILESASTNQTSMYLCASSVILAGGYNEQFFGPGTRLTVL.

This clonotype was seen a few times. The chain couples TRBV3-1 to TRBJ1-1, with D unclear. The CDR3 contains 13 residues. V was trimmed by 4 bases and J by 3 bases, leaving 9 bases between them. Germline CDR1 and CDR2: LGHDT and YNNKEL (reference sequence). The CDR3 DNA is TGTGCCAGCAGCCCTCGGCGTGACACTGAAGCTTTCTTT. It yields the protein CASSPRRDTEAFF.

In this sample, this clonotype turned up many times. V usage is TRBV28 and J usage is TRBJ2-2, with D possibly TRBD1 on 7 matching bases. Germline V lookup: CDR1 MDHEN, CDR2 SYDVKM. The CDR3 runs to 15 residues. Trimming removed 7 bases at V and 0 bases at J, with 12 bases between. The CDR3: CASTGGTANTGELFF. DNA of the CDR3: TGTGCCAGCACCGGCGGGACAGCGAACACCGGGGAGCTGTTTTTT.

V usage is TRBV3-1 and J usage is TRBJ2-5; no reliable D call. In germline, CDR1 is LGHDT, CDR2 YNNKEL (reference sequence). This CDR3 is built from 15 residues. Trimming took 0 bases from V and 4 from J, leaving 12 bases between them. The CDR3 sequence: CASSQEGRVRETQYF. In DNA form, the CDR3 reads TGTGCCAGCAGCCAAGAAGGCAGAGTCCGAGAGACCCAGTACTTC.

The rearrangement links TRBV5-5 to TRBJ1-5; possible D gene TRBD1, 5 bases. Germline CDR1 and CDR2: SGHKS and YYEKEE (reference sequence). This CDR3 region has 15 residues. Trimming left V 1 base short and J 5 bases short, with 13 bases between. The CDR3 loop reads CASSLSGTLYQPQHF. The DNA for the CDR3 is TGTGCCAGCAGCTTGAGCGGGACCCTCTATCAGCCCCAGCATTTT.

The sample holds many counts of this clonotype. This chain joins TRBV12-3 or TRBV12-4 and TRBJ2-7, with a tentative D call TRBD1 (5 bases). Trimming took off 1 base at V and 6 bases at J, with 10 bases between the two ends. This CDR3 is built from 13 residues. The CDR3 DNA reads TGTGCCAGCAGTTTAGAATCACAGGTCGAGCAGTACTTC. This translates into CASSLESQVEQYF.

This clonotype turned up a few times. Sequence at one end of the junction differs from germline and may be a read error. The DNA of the CDR3 is TGTGCCAGCAGTTACTCGCCCTCACGGGAGGACTTC. Its translation is CASSYSPSREDF. This chain links TRBV6-6 with TRBJ2-5, with 7 bases fitting TRBD2. Germline CDR1 reads MNHNY; CDR2 reads SVGAGI (reference sequence). CDR3 length: 12 amino acids.

This clonotype has ten or more counts. V and J are TRBV5-6 and TRBJ1-4; D remains unclear. Germline V gene lookup returns CDR1 SGHDT and CDR2 YYEEEE. The CDR3 has 14 residues. The V gene lost 5 bases and the J gene lost 4 bases, with 12 bases spanning the gap. The CDR3 bases are TGTGCCAGCAGATCGGGTCGGAATAATGAAAAACTGTTTTTT. Amino acids: CASRSGRNNEKLFF.

The table lists this clonotype with a few counts. The chain is built from TRBV5-1 and TRBJ2-6; 10 bases fit TRBD1. The CDR3 has 17 residues. Trimming cost V 4 bases and J 0 bases; bases outside gene matches: 4. Germline lookup yields CDR1 SGHRS and CDR2 YFSETQ. CDR3 nucleotides: TGCGCCAGCAGCGGGACAGGGGCACTCTCTGGGGCCAACGTCCTGACTTTC. Translation gives CASSGTGALSGANVLTF.

This sequence joins TRBV4-3 and TRBJ1-1; D unresolved. Germline-derived CDR1 and CDR2 are LGHNA and YSLEER. Trimming took off 4 bases at V and 2 bases at J, with 8 bases between the two ends. This CDR3 is 13 amino acids long. DNA for the CDR3: TGCGCCAGCAGCCGCCGGGATAACACTGAAGCTTTCTTT. Protein sequence: CASSRRDNTEAFF.

This clonotype was counted between two and nine times. The J gene is TRBJ2-7, the V gene TRBV10-3, with 7 bases that match TRBD1. The ends lost 4 bases at V and 6 bases at J; junction bases unmatched: 9. The CDR3 covers 14 residues. Germline CDR1 reads ENHRY; CDR2 reads SYGVKD. In nucleotides, the CDR3 is TGTGCCATCAGTGCAGACAGGGTCTTAGGCGAGCAGTACTTC. Translation: CAISADRVLGEQYF.

V gene TRBV29-1 combines with J gene TRBJ2-1, with 8 positions matching TRBD2. The CDR3 has 15 amino acids. Germline lookup yields CDR1 SQVTM and CDR2 ANQGSEA. J was trimmed by 6 bases and V by 7 bases; bases with no gene match: 14. CDR3 nucleotides: TGCAGCGCCCCCCTAGCGGGCTTTAACCTCAATGAGCAGTTCTTC. Amino acids: CSAPLAGFNLNEQFF.

J is TRBJ2-5 and V is TRBV29-1, with TRBD1 matching over 9 bases. There are 13 residues in the CDR3. Looked up from germline, CDR1 is SQVTM and CDR2 is ANQGSEA. Trimming at V came to 6 bases and at J to 4 bases, leaving 6 bases not matched to a gene. CDR3 loop: CSVVTGGVETQYF. DNA of the CDR3: TGCAGCGTAGTGACAGGGGGGGTAGAGACCCAGTACTTC. Looking up the rest from reference TRBV29-1 and TRBJ2-5 gives the full variable domain: SAVISQKPSRDICQRGTSLTIQCQVDSQVTMMFWYRQQPGQSLTLIATANQGSEATYESGFVIDKFPISRPNLTFSTLTVSNMSPEDSSIYLCSVVTGGVETQYFGPGTRLLVL.

A few counts support this clonotype. This chain connects TRBV4-3 to TRBJ2-1; 9 bases align to TRBD2. Unmatched junction bases numbered 9, after V lost 4 bases and J lost 5 bases. Germline values: CDR1 LGHNA, CDR2 YSLEER. CDR3 length equals 16 residues. In DNA, the CDR3 is TGCGCCAGCAGCCCCAAAGGCGCTAGCGGGAACAATGAGCAGTTCTTC. Encoded protein: CASSPKGASGNNEQFF.